What follows are 7 T cell receptor beta chains derived from one specimen sequenced in a study of blood T cell repertoires in COVID-19. TCRdb's copy holds only in-frame clones and misses some; the assay was immunoSEQ multiplex PCR. The table records roughly 300,000 clones, around 90% of them present only once. The sequencing sample was made of peripheral blood. The receptors were sampled from a man aged 18 to 35 with active or convalescent COVID-19.

This rearrangement joins TRBV5-6 to TRBJ1-6; D perhaps matches TRBD1 (6 bases). V was clipped by 2 bases and J by 5 bases, with 11 bases between them. Looked up from germline, CDR1 is SGHDT and CDR2 is YYEEEE. This CDR3 comprises 15 residues. The CDR3 loop reads CASSFGQLHNSPLHF. CDR3 DNA: TGTGCCAGCAGCTTTGGACAGCTTCATAATTCACCCCTCCACTTT.

The V gene is TRBV7-9, the J gene TRBJ1-2; 9 nucleotides align to TRBD1. With 5 bases clipped from V and 8 bases from J, the junction kept 15 bases outside the gene matches. The CDR3 loop spans 16 amino acids. Germline V lookup: CDR1 SEHNR, CDR2 FQNEAQ (reference sequence). The CDR3 is CASSLLAGTGIGGYTF. The DNA for the CDR3 is TGTGCCAGCAGCCTATTAGCCGGGACAGGGATAGGCGGCTACACCTTC.

The rearrangement links TRBV19 to TRBJ2-1, with 10 nucleotides matching TRBD1. CDR1 LNHDA and CDR2 SQIVND come from the germline V gene (reference sequence). With V trimmed by 4 bases and J by 2 bases, 5 bases remained unmatched. The CDR3 covers 16 residues. CDR3 in amino acids: CASSRRQGAAYNEQFF. CDR3 nucleotide sequence: TGTGCCAGTAGTAGACGACAGGGGGCGGCCTACAATGAGCAGTTCTTC. The variable domain in full, completed from reference TRBV19 and TRBJ2-1, reads DGGITQSPKYLFRKEGQNVTLSCEQNLNHDAMYWYRQDPGQGLRLIYYSQIVNDFQKGDIAEGYSVSREKKESFPLTVTSAQKNPTAFYLCASSRRQGAAYNEQFFGPGTRLTVL.

The J gene is TRBJ2-1, the V gene TRBV13; D is unclear. V was pared by 0 bases and J by 2 bases, with 8 bases between. Germline V lookup: CDR1 PRHDT, CDR2 FYEKMQ (reference sequence). The CDR3 is 15 residues long. As DNA, the CDR3 is TGTGCCAGCAGCTTAGGAACTTTTCCCTACAATGAGCAGTTCTTC. Amino acid sequence: CASSLGTFPYNEQFF.

The CDR3: CASSVGSGGGGYTF. In nucleotides, the CDR3 is TGTGCCAGCAGCGTAGGAAGTGGGGGAGGAGGCTACACCTTC. The chain links TRBV9 to TRBJ1-2, with TRBD1 as a possible D gene (5 bases). Trimming stripped 0 bases from V and 8 bases from J, with 14 bases between. CDR1 SGDLS and CDR2 YYNGEE come from the germline V gene. This CDR3 contains 14 residues.

The chain recombines TRBV12-3 or TRBV12-4 with TRBJ1-1; D uncertain. The CDR3 is 11 amino acids. V lost 6 bases, J lost 5 bases, and 7 bases lay in between. In DNA, the CDR3 is TGTGCCAGCAGGGGGAGGACTGAAGCTTTCTTT. This codes for CASRGRTEAFF.

This sequence joins TRBV6-5 and TRBJ1-2; D ambiguous. CDR3 length: 13 residues. Germline CDR1 MNHEY, CDR2 SVGAGI. The V and J ends lost 7 bases and 2 bases respectively, with 11 bases between them. The CDR3 DNA reads as TGTGCCAGCACTGTAGGACTGAACTATGGCTACACCTTC. This translates into CASTVGLNYGYTF.